This T cell receptor beta chain is drawn from a study of PD-1 blockade in classical Hodgkin lymphoma (dated by TCRdb to between 2020 and 2021). For the study in its entirety: Nivolumab dosing was 3 mg/kg intravenously every 2 weeks, continuing until either disease progression or unacceptable toxicity. The study used TCR beta sequencing and CyTOF to define a peripheral blood immune signature of response to PD-1 blockade in classical Hodgkin lymphoma. On the study overall, not on this receptor specifically: CD4+ but not CD8+ TCR diversity rose significantly by C4D1 (p=0.0027 vs p=0.16), most apparent in complete responders (p=0.02). Baseline TCR diversity was reported to be lower in newly diagnosed patients than in healthy donors and to be lower still in relapsed/refractory patients. Baseline diversity similar to that of newly diagnosed patients was observed in trial patients achieving complete response, whereas significantly lower diversity was observed in partial responders and progressors. The study was restricted to a single clinical trial cohort, and the causes of repertoire differences, possibly disease activity or prior therapy, were left undefined. Lower diversity was seen in patients whose nivolumab began less than 1 year after ASCT, and these patients were left out of later analyses so that immune reconstitution would not confound the results.

Here V drops 5 bases and J drops 5 bases, and the junction holds 6 bases not matched to any gene. There are 15 amino acids in the CDR3, from cysteine to phenylalanine inclusive. Here the CDR3 DNA is all that survives: 45 bases in frame from base 1. The germline V gene gives CDR1 as SGHRS and CDR2 as YFSETQ. Note on this clone: The specificity of this receptor is unknown. Qualities for individual bases were not recorded, and no much larger clone is one base off.

Taken with the paper, the label for time point translates to: cycle 4 day 1 (C4D1), after 5 to 7 weeks of nivolumab. Relapse after autologous stem cell transplantation had occurred in all trial patients, and cohorts A, B and C were distinguished by prior brentuximab vedotin exposure. The trial cohort included 55 to 65 patients with relapsed/refractory classical Hodgkin lymphoma, and each patient had a best overall response of complete response, partial response or progressive disease. In the multi-cohort phase II CheckMate 205 trial, trial patients received single-agent nivolumab. Best overall response was determined by an independent review committee according to the 2007 International Working Group response criteria. Trial PBMCs were collected immediately before nivolumab initiation (C1D1) and during therapy at cycle 2 day 1 and cycle 4 day 1. Peripheral blood was collected in 8 mL Vacutainer Cell Preparation Tubes, from which PBMCs were isolated by centrifugation and then cryopreserved.

The Qiagen DNeasy kit was used to extract genomic DNA from unsorted PBMCs and from the negatively selected CD4+ and CD8+ fractions. TCR beta CDR3 regions were amplified by immunoSEQ multiplex PCR using primers annealing to V and J segments. A synthetic immune receptor repertoire was used to minimize amplification bias, and any remaining bias was removed computationally after sequencing. Per the authors' processing: Repertoire diversity was quantified as the Shannon entropy index using custom Python scripts. Unsorted, CD4+ and CD8+ repertoires were examined separately, except in combined analyses, for which CD4+ and CD8+ sequences were merged in silico. A clone counted as expanded when the clone's frequency after treatment rose at least 2-fold relative to C1D1, and clones undetected at baseline were given a pseudocount of 0.5. Singleton clones were defined as clones with 0 or 1 copy at C1D1, and non-singleton clones were defined as clones with 2 or more copies. Clones expanded in unsorted samples were annotated as CD4+, CD8+ or unknown by matching protein sequences in sorted samples from the same patient. Wilcoxon tests on paired samples were used to test changes in diversity from C1D1 to C4D1. TCRdb took this table from immuneACCESS and kept in-frame rearrangements with V and J called. Such tables lack part of the clones; where checked against another copy, unresolved V genes explain under half of the gap, and the rest is unexplained. V, J and clone size were drawn from that table, and D and trimming were deduced from the DNA. The sample records some 93,000 clones, roughly 78% of which are singletons. The ten top clones hold just under 9.5% of the sample.

The clonotype was recovered from a human donor with classical Hodgkin lymphoma. The V and J segments used are TRBV5-1 and TRBJ2-5; TRBD2 aligns with 13 central bases. The sequenced sample was peripheral blood mononuclear cells (PBMCs), obtained before the fourth cycle of nivolumab. The DNA is TGCGCCAGCAGTTTCGGGACTAGCGGGGTGGAGACCCAGTACTTC. It translates as CASSFGTSGVETQYF.